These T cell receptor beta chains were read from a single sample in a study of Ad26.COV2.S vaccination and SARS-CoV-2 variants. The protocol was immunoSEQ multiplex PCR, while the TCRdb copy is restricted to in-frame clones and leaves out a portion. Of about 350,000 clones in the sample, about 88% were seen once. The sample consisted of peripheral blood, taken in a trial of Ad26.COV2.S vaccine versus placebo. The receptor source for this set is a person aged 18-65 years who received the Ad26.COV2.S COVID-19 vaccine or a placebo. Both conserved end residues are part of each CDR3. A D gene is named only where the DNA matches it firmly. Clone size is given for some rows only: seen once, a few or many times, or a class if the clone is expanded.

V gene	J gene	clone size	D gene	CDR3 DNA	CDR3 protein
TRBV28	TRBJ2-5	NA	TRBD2	TGTGCCAGCAGCCTCGGGACTATTGAGACCCAGTACTTC	CASSLGTIETQYF
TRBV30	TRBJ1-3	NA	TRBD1	TGTGCCTGGAGCCTCGGACAGGGGAGAAACACCATATATTTT	CAWSLGQGRNTIYF
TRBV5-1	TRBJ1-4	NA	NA	TGCGCCAGCAGCCGAGCCCGGGACAAATATGAAAAACTGTTTTTT	CASSRARDKYEKLFF
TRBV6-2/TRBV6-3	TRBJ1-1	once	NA	TGTGCCAGCAGTAACCGACAGAGAGGCACTGAAGCTTTCTTT	CASSNRQRGTEAFF
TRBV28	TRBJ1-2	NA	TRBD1	TGTGCCAGCAGTCGGGACAGGGCCGGTACTATAGCTAACTATGGCTACACCTTC	CASSRDRAGTIANYGYTF
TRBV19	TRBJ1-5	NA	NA	TGTGCCAGTAGTATGAATAGCAATCAGCCCCAGCATTTT	CASSMNSNQPQHF
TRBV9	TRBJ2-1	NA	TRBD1	TGTGCCAGCAGCGTAGTCGGACAGGGTTTTAATGAGCAGTTCTTC	CASSVVGQGFNEQFF
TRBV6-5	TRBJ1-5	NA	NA	TGTGCCAGCGACTTGGGACCTGATCAGCCCCAGCATTTT	CASDLGPDQPQHF
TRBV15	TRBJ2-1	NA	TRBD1	TGTGCCACGGACAGGGAAAGGACAGGGTACAATGAGCAGTTCTTC	CATDRERTGYNEQFF
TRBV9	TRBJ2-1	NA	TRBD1	TGTGCCAGCAGCCTAGGGACAGTAAGCTCCTACAATGAGCAGTTCTTC	CASSLGTVSSYNEQFF
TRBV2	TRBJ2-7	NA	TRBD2	TGTGCCAGCGATCCTAGCGGGAGGCCCGATTACGAGCAGTACTTC	CASDPSGRPDYEQYF
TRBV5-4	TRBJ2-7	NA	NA	TGTGCCAGCAGCGCGGACGGGAGCTCCTACGAGCAGTACTTC	CASSADGSSYEQYF
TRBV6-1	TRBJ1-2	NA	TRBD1	TGTGCCAGCAGTGACTGGACAGGGGGAACCCGTAACTATGGCTACACCTTC	CASSDWTGGTRNYGYTF
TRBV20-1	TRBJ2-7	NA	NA	TGCAGTGCTGGATATTACGAGCAGTACTTC	CSAGYYEQYF
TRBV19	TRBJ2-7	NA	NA	TGTGCCAGTAACCCAACTTCTGGATCCTACGAGCAGTACTTC	CASNPTSGSYEQYF
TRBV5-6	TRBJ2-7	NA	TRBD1	TGTGCCAGCAGCTACAGGGGGCTCTACGAGCAGTACTTC	CASSYRGLYEQYF
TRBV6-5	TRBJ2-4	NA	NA	TGTGCCAGCAGTTACATAAGGGGTAACATTCAGTACTTC	CASSYIRGNIQYF
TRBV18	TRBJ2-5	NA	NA	TGTGCCAGCTCACCCCCCTCGAGGACCCAGTACTTC	CASSPPSRTQYF
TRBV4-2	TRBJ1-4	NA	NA	TGTGCCAGCAGCCTAACGGACGGAGGGCAGGAAAAACTGTTTTTT	CASSLTDGGQEKLFF
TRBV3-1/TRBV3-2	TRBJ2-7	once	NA	TGTGCCAGCAGCCAAGTAAGCGGATACGAGCAGTACTTC	CASSQVSGYEQYF
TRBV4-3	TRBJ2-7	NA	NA	TGCGCCAGCAGCCAAGATCTAAGTGGACAGCACTACGAGCAGTACTTC	CASSQDLSGQHYEQYF
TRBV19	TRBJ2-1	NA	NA	TGTGCCAGTAGTATAGCCGGGACCCTCGAAAGGGATGAGCAGTTCTTC	CASSIAGTLERDEQFF
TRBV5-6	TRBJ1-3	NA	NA	TGTGCCAGCAGCTTTCCATTAGACCCGAGCTCTGGAAACACCATATATTTT	CASSFPLDPSSGNTIYF
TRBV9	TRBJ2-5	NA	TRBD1	TGTGCCAGCAGCAGAAGGACAGGGTCAGAGACCCAGTACTTC	CASSRRTGSETQYF
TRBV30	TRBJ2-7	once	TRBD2	TGTGCCTGGACCGGACAAGCGGGAGTTGTTTACGAGCAGTACTTC	CAWTGQAGVVYEQYF
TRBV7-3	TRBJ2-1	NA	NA	TGTGCCAGCAGCTTAAGACCGGGGGCGGATGAGCAGTTCTTC	CASSLRPGADEQFF
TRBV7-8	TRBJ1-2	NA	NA	TGTGCCAGCAGCCGGACAGATGGCTACACCTTC	CASSRTDGYTF
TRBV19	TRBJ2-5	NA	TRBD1	TGTGCCAGTCGGGACAGGGGGCGGCAAGAGACCCAGTACTTC	CASRDRGRQETQYF
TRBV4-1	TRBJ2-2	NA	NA	TGCGCCAGCAGCCAAGATTTAAGGGGTAGGGGGGAGCTGTTTTTT	CASSQDLRGRGELFF
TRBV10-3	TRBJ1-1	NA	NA	TGTGCCATCAGTGGAGGGGGGGGCGCCCCGAGTACTGAAGCTTTCTTT	CAISGGGGAPSTEAFF
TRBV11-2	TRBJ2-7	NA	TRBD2	TGTGCCAGCGAGCGGGAGAGAGGAGTATCCTACGAGCAGTACTTC	CASERERGVSYEQYF
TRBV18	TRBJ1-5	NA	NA	TGTGCCAGCTCACCAACGAGAAATCAGCCCCAGCATTTT	CASSPTRNQPQHF
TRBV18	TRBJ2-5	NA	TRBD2	TGTGCCAGCTCACCACCGAGCCTAGCGGGGAGAGAGACCCAGTACTTC	CASSPPSLAGRETQYF
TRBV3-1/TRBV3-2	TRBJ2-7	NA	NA	TGTGCCAGCAGCCAAGACTACGAGCAGTACTTC	CASSQDYEQYF
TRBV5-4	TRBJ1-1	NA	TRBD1	TGTGCCAGCAGCATCCGGACAGGGGGGTTTTTCCCTGAAGCTTTCTTT	CASSIRTGGFFPEAFF
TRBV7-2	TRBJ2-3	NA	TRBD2	TGTGCCAGCAGCTTCGGGGGGAGCGGGAGGGCCCTCGCAGATACGCAGTATTTT	CASSFGGSGRALADTQYF
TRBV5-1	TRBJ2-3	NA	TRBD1	TGCGCCAGCAGCTTGGGGGGACAGGGTGCAGATACGCAGTATTTT	CASSLGGQGADTQYF
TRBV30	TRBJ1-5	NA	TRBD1	TGTGCCTGGAGTATGGGACAGTACAATCAGCCCCAGCATTTT	CAWSMGQYNQPQHF
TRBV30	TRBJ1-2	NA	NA	TGTGCCTGGAACCCCCCGGGAGGTTATGTTGGAGGCTACACCTTC	CAWNPPGGYVGGYTF
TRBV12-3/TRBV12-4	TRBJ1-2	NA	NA	TGTGCCAGCAGTTTTTCTGGTGGCTACACCTTC	CASSFSGGYTF
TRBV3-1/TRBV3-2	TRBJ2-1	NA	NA	TGTGCCAGCAGCAACGTAGATGAGCAGTTCTTC	CASSNVDEQFF
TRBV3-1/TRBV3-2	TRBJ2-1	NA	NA	TGTGCCAGCAGCCAAGGACGGTCCAATGAGCAGTTCTTC	CASSQGRSNEQFF
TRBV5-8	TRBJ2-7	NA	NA	TGTGCCAGCAGCTTGTGGGGAACAGGGAACAGGGACGCCTACGAGCAGTACTTC	CASSLWGTGNRDAYEQYF
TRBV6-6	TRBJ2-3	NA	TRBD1	TGTGCCACCCTATCAGGGGGTTGGGGCACAGATACGCAGTATTTT	CATLSGGWGTDTQYF
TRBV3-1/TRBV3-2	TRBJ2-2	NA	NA	TGTGCCAGCAGCCTCCTACGACCCGGGACGGGCGGGGAGCTGTTTTTT	CASSLLRPGTGGELFF